These 14 T cell receptor beta chains were sequenced from one sample in a study of T cells in Graves' hyperthyroidism and ophthalmopathy. RNA transcripts were the template for amplifying TCR beta CDR3 regions. The TCR CDR3 first-round RT-PCR relied on the HTBI primer set. MiXCR was run by TCRdb on the multiplex PCR reads, yielding one entry per CDR3 protein. The profile shows about 160,000 distinct CDR3 sequences, 9.4% of them singletons. The sequencing sample was made of blood. Receptors originate from a woman between 18 and 29 years old with Graves' hyperthyroidism that later progressed to Graves' ophthalmopathy.

This clonotype has just a few counts. The chain links TRBV5-8 to TRBJ1-6; D not resolved. Germline V CDR1 and CDR2: SGHTS, YDEGEE. Trimming took off 1 base at V and 5 bases at J, with 10 bases between the two ends. This CDR3 is built from 15 residues. The CDR3 nucleotides are TGTGCCAGCAGCTTGCGGGGAACAAATAATTCACCCCTCCACTTT. It encodes CASSLRGTNNSPLHF.

This clonotype has at least ten counts. V is TRBV20-1 and J is TRBJ1-4; D perhaps matches TRBD1 (6 bases). Germline V lookup: CDR1 DFQATT, CDR2 SNEGSKA (reference sequence). Trimming pared 4 bases from V and 3 bases from J, leaving 15 bases between. The CDR3 covers 15 residues. CDR3 nucleotide sequence: TGCAGTGCTAACAGGGTTTCAGTACCTAATGAAAAACTGTTTTTT. Translating it yields CSANRVSVPNEKLFF.

This clonotype was detected many times. The rearrangement joins TRBV27 to TRBJ1-2, with a weak D call TRBD1 (6 bases). CDR3 length: 12 amino acids. The ends were cut back, 11 bases at V and 3 bases at J, with 13 bases in the middle. Germline-derived CDR1 and CDR2 are MNHEY and SMNVEV (reference sequence). The CDR3 protein is CASGGGYYGYTF. The CDR3 DNA is TGTGCCTCCGGGGGGGGCTACTATGGCTACACCTTC.

There are many counts of this clonotype. The chain combines TRBV7-6 with TRBJ2-1; 11 bases align to TRBD2. CDR1 and CDR2 (germline): SGHVS, FNYEAQ. The CDR3 covers 19 residues. Trimming at V came to 1 base and at J to 2 bases, leaving 10 bases not matched to a gene. CDR3 bases: TGTGCCAGCAGCTTAGAAAGCCCATTTAGCGGGAGGGCCTACAATGAGCAGTTCTTC. It yields the protein CASSLESPFSGRAYNEQFF.

V is TRBV7-2 and J is TRBJ2-3; 11 bases line up with TRBD1. The CDR3 contains 15 residues. The J segment lost 5 bases and the V segment lost 4 bases, leaving 5 bases of the junction unmatched. CDR1 and CDR2 (germline): SGHTA, FQGNSA. CDR3 bases: TGTGCCAGCAGCTCTCCGGGACAGGGGGTAGATACGCAGTATTTT. Its translation is CASSSPGQGVDTQYF. The full variable domain, completed using reference TRBV7-2 and TRBJ2-3, is GAGVSQSPSNKVTEKGKDVELRCDPISGHTALYWYRQSLGQGLEFLIYFQGNSAPDKSGLPSDRFSAERTGGSVSTLTIQRTQQEDSAVYLCASSSPGQGVDTQYFGPGTRLTVL.

The CDR3 region is CASSGTSGRAGEQFF. The DNA of the CDR3 is TGTGCCAGCAGTGGGACTAGCGGGAGGGCCGGTGAGCAGTTCTTC. The chain links TRBV2 to TRBJ2-1; 15 bases map to TRBD2. V shed 4 bases and J 9 bases; nucleotides not matched to a gene: 4. This CDR3 region has 15 residues. CDR1 is SNHLY, CDR2 FYNNEI, per germline.

Ten or more counts support this clonotype. The chain is built from TRBV12-3 or TRBV12-4 and TRBJ2-5; 8 nucleotides agree with TRBD1. The CDR3 sequence is 12 residues long. With V trimmed by 5 bases and J by 11 bases, 7 bases remained unmatched. CDR3 sequence reads: CASSPTGEVQYF. Here the CDR3 DNA reads TGTGCCAGCAGTCCGACAGGGGAGGTACAGTACTTC.

This clonotype was seen many times. The chain recombines TRBV11-2 with TRBJ1-4; D is uncertain. Trimming cost V 0 bases and J 2 bases, with 10 bases left between them. The CDR3 loop spans 16 amino acids. Germline V gene data show CDR1 as SGHAT and CDR2 as FQNNGV. CDR3 residues: CASSLEISGTNEKLFF. The DNA for the CDR3 is TGTGCCAGCAGCTTAGAAATTTCGGGGACTAATGAAAAACTGTTTTTT.

This clonotype has a count of ten or more. The rearrangement links TRBV30 to TRBJ1-2; D is undetermined. The germline V gene encodes CDR1 GTSNPN and CDR2 SVGIG (reference sequence). Trimming took 2 bases from V and 8 from J, leaving 15 bases between them. The CDR3 sequence is 13 residues long. CDR3 DNA sequence: TGTGCCTGGAGTTCCGGGCCTCCGCGGGGCTACACCTTC. Protein sequence: CAWSSGPPRGYTF.

This clonotype was counted a few times. The gene calls are TRBV4-1 and TRBJ1-4; TRBD1 agrees at 10 bases. The CDR3 consists of 16 residues. Germline V lookup: CDR1 MGHRA, CDR2 YSYEKL. V shed 3 bases and J 8 bases; nucleotides not matched to a gene: 9. The CDR3, as DNA: TGCGCCAGCAGCCACAAACCCGGGACAGGGGAGGAAAAACTGTTTTTT. It codes for CASSHKPGTGEEKLFF.

This clonotype was recorded many times. The chain couples TRBV7-2 to TRBJ2-7; 11 nucleotides line up with TRBD2. Germline V gene data show CDR1 as SGHTA and CDR2 as FQGNSA. V gave up 2 bases and J gave up 5 bases; unmatched junction bases: 5. The CDR3 totals 15 residues. CDR3 protein: CASSLLAGGPNEQYF. CDR3 DNA: TGTGCCAGCAGCTTATTAGCGGGAGGGCCCAACGAGCAGTACTTC. Looking up the rest from reference TRBV7-2 and TRBJ2-7 gives the full variable domain: GAGVSQSPSNKVTEKGKDVELRCDPISGHTALYWYRQSLGQGLEFLIYFQGNSAPDKSGLPSDRFSAERTGGSVSTLTIQRTQQEDSAVYLCASSLLAGGPNEQYFGPGTRLTVT.

This clonotype was counted at least ten times. The V and J genes are TRBV19 and TRBJ1-1; 10 bases agree with TRBD1. The germline V gene encodes CDR1 LNHDA and CDR2 SQIVND (reference sequence). Germline trimming cut 6 bases from V and 1 base from J; bases unmatched to any gene: 2. This CDR3 is built from 14 residues. This CDR3 reads CASRGQGKNTEAFF. The CDR3 DNA reads TGTGCCAGTAGGGGACAGGGGAAGAACACTGAAGCTTTCTTT.

This clonotype was counted at least ten times. The CDR3 DNA sequence: TGTGCCAGCAGCTTAGCCGGGACAGGGAGGGAGACCCAGTACTTC. This translates into CASSLAGTGRETQYF. The gene calls are TRBV11-2 and TRBJ2-5, with TRBD1 matching 9 bases. The trim removed 1 base at V and 5 bases at J, leaving 5 bases unmatched. CDR3 length equals 15 residues. Looked up from germline, CDR1 is SGHAT and CDR2 is FQNNGV.

This clonotype has at least ten counts. This sequence joins TRBV7-9 and TRBJ2-7; D ambiguous. CDR3 size: 15 residues. Trimming took off 1 base at V and 3 bases at J, with 13 bases between the two ends. Per the germline V gene, CDR1 is SEHNR and CDR2 is FQNEAQ (reference sequence). The CDR3 region is CASSLGYRIDYEQYF. CDR3 sequence (DNA): TGTGCCAGCAGCTTAGGCTATCGGATTGACTACGAGCAGTACTTC.